This T cell receptor (beta chain) was identified during a study of regulatory T cells in long-lasting Graves disease. Study-wide findings and caveats: It was possible that the small sample size reduced accuracy. Compared with new cases, persistent Graves' patients showed reduced TCR diversity.

Arm-PCR of CDR3 regions and iRepertoire HTBI primers were used to build TCR beta libraries. MiXCR, applied by TCRdb to the multiplex PCR reads, yields one record per CDR3 protein. The data contain about 660,000 distinct CDR3 sequences, around 32% of them singletons. Of note for this clonotype: Antigen specificity is unknown.

Time point noted: persistent/refractory GD, antithyroid drugs over 5 years with positive TRAb. Isolated PBMC RNA provided the starting material for the TCR library. The source of the patients was an endocrinology department in Xi'an, China. There are 10 residues in the CDR3. Trimming took off 6 bases at V and 6 bases at J, with 9 bases between the two ends. Germline CDR1 reads DFQATT; CDR2 reads SNEGSKA (reference sequence). This sequence originates from a female donor with Graves disease. The rearrangement joins TRBV20-1 to TRBJ2-7; D unclear. This material consisted of peripheral blood mononuclear cells (PBMCs), taken when the disease was refractory, from a patient treated with antithyroid drugs. The CDR3 spells CSAAWGEQYF. The CDR3 nucleotides are TGCAGTGCCGCATGGGGCGAGCAGTACTTC.